The clone carrying this T cell receptor beta chain was seen a few times. Its antigen is currently unknown. TCRdb recomputed calls from the reads with MiXCR, one row per CDR3 protein. Among fewer than 900,000 distinct CDR3 sequences listed, under 35% were seen once. The sample comes from a study of T cell repertoires in cytomegalovirus infection. The material sequenced was cultured CD8+ T cells from PBMCs, taken from culture after CMV antigen stimulation. This receptor was identified in a human donor in good health (CMV status not recorded). Some clones in this sample may be carry-over from other donors' samples.

The CDR3 bases are TGTGCCAGCAGCAACTACAAAGATCAGCCCCAGCATTTT. Its protein product is CASSNYKDQPQHF. The V gene is TRBV7-9, the J gene TRBJ1-5; D gene ambiguous. Trimming removed 5 bases from V and 5 bases from J, with 10 bases in between. From germline, CDR1 is SEHNR and CDR2 FQNEAQ (reference sequence). The CDR3 has 13 residues.